This is a list of T cell receptor beta chains from one sample in a study of beta chain features in type 1 diabetes. Method: immunoSEQ multiplex PCR; TCRdb's copy keeps in-frame clones and lacks some. The data contain 200,000 to 250,000 clones, 9.6% of them singletons. The sample comprised naive CD4+ T cells from blood. The receptors were sampled from a woman under 30 in good health. CDR3s include the opening cysteine and the closing phenylalanine or tryptophan. Fields, in order: clone size, V gene, J gene, D gene, CDR3 DNA, CDR3 protein. D genes are given only for firm matches. Size tells how often a clone was seen (once, few, many) or the class of an expanded clone, and some rows leave it out.

clone size: -; V gene: TRBV2; J gene: TRBJ2-7; D gene: TRBD2; CDR3 DNA: TGTGCCAGCAGGAAAATACTAGGGACTAGCGCGTCCTACGAGCAGTACTTC; CDR3 protein: CASRKILGTSASYEQYF
clone size: -; V gene: TRBV6-5; J gene: TRBJ2-5; D gene: TRBD1; CDR3 DNA: TGTGCCAGCAGGGTACAGGGGGCCGGGGAGACCCAGTACTTC; CDR3 protein: CASRVQGAGETQYF
clone size: -; V gene: TRBV18; J gene: TRBJ2-1; D gene: -; CDR3 DNA: TGTGCCAGCTCATCGACCGGGACAAATGAGCAGTTCTTC; CDR3 protein: CASSSTGTNEQFF
clone size: few; V gene: TRBV11-2; J gene: TRBJ2-7; D gene: -; CDR3 DNA: TGTGCCAGCAGCTTAGTGGGTACTAGATACGAGCAGTACTTC; CDR3 protein: CASSLVGTRYEQYF
clone size: -; V gene: TRBV6-5; J gene: TRBJ1-5; D gene: -; CDR3 DNA: TGTGCCAGCACCCCAGGGTTGGGCCAGCCCCAGCATTTT; CDR3 protein: CASTPGLGQPQHF
clone size: -; V gene: TRBV7-9; J gene: TRBJ1-2; D gene: -; CDR3 DNA: TGTGCCAGCAGCGGGGACTTCTTGGCCTATGGCTACACCTTC; CDR3 protein: CASSGDFLAYGYTF
clone size: -; V gene: TRBV20-1; J gene: TRBJ1-4; D gene: -; CDR3 DNA: TGCAGTGCTATCGTGAATGAAAAACTGTTTTTT; CDR3 protein: CSAIVNEKLFF
clone size: -; V gene: TRBV27; J gene: TRBJ1-2; D gene: TRBD1; CDR3 DNA: TGTGCCAGCAGACGGACAGGGGGCGGGGGCTACACCTTC; CDR3 protein: CASRRTGGGGYTF
clone size: -; V gene: TRBV18; J gene: TRBJ1-3; D gene: -; CDR3 DNA: TGTGCCAGCTCACCACCCAGAAGTGCTGGAAACACCATATATTTT; CDR3 protein: CASSPPRSAGNTIYF
clone size: few; V gene: TRBV15; J gene: TRBJ2-3; D gene: -; CDR3 DNA: TGTGCCACCAGCAGAGAGTTTTCGGGGGTGCTTGGAGATACGCAGTATTTT; CDR3 protein: CATSREFSGVLGDTQYF
clone size: -; V gene: TRBV7-3; J gene: TRBJ2-1; D gene: TRBD1; CDR3 DNA: TGTGCCAGCAGCTTGGACAGGGACTTATTTCGCAATGAGCAGTTCTTC; CDR3 protein: CASSLDRDLFRNEQFF
clone size: -; V gene: TRBV9; J gene: TRBJ2-7; D gene: -; CDR3 DNA: TGTGCCAGCAGCTCCGCGGGACCTTCCTACGAGCAGTACTTC; CDR3 protein: CASSSAGPSYEQYF
clone size: -; V gene: TRBV30; J gene: TRBJ2-3; D gene: -; CDR3 DNA: TGTGCCTGGAGACGCGCCCCCACAGATACGCAGTATTTT; CDR3 protein: CAWRRAPTDTQYF
clone size: -; V gene: TRBV9; J gene: TRBJ2-1; D gene: -; CDR3 DNA: TGTGCCAGCAGCGTTGATGGGGGGACTCAGCAGTTCTTC; CDR3 protein: CASSVDGGTQQFF
clone size: few; V gene: TRBV18; J gene: TRBJ1-1; D gene: -; CDR3 DNA: TGTGCCAGCTCTCTCCAGGAGAACACTGAAGCTTTCTTT; CDR3 protein: CASSLQENTEAFF
clone size: -; V gene: TRBV11-2; J gene: TRBJ1-5; D gene: -; CDR3 DNA: TGTGCCAGCAGCTTAGCCGGGGGGCTTCAGCCCCAGCATTTT; CDR3 protein: CASSLAGGLQPQHF
clone size: few; V gene: TRBV6-1; J gene: TRBJ2-2; D gene: -; CDR3 DNA: TGTGCCAGCAGTGCTGTACAGTCACTCACCGGGGAGCTGTTTTTT; CDR3 protein: CASSAVQSLTGELFF
clone size: few; V gene: TRBV18; J gene: TRBJ1-4; D gene: -; CDR3 DNA: TGTGCCAGCTCACCACCCCTCAGGGTTGGTGAACTGTTTTTT; CDR3 protein: CASSPPLRVGELFF
clone size: -; V gene: TRBV2; J gene: TRBJ2-3; D gene: TRBD2; CDR3 DNA: TGTGCCAGCACCCTTAGCGGGATTGGAGATACGCAGTATTTT; CDR3 protein: CASTLSGIGDTQYF
clone size: -; V gene: TRBV6-1; J gene: TRBJ1-1; D gene: -; CDR3 DNA: TGTGCCAGCAGTGAAGCTGCGCTCCGATCTTTTACTGAAGCTTTCTTT; CDR3 protein: CASSEAALRSFTEAFF
clone size: -; V gene: TRBV5-1; J gene: TRBJ2-7; D gene: TRBD2; CDR3 DNA: TGCGCCAGCAGCCCTAGCGGGGCTCCCTACGAGCAGTACTTC; CDR3 protein: CASSPSGAPYEQYF
clone size: -; V gene: TRBV27; J gene: TRBJ1-2; D gene: TRBD1; CDR3 DNA: TGTGCCAGCAGTCCACGACAGGGGGGGAACTATGGCTACACCTTC; CDR3 protein: CASSPRQGGNYGYTF
clone size: few; V gene: TRBV5-1; J gene: TRBJ2-5; D gene: TRBD2; CDR3 DNA: TGCGCCAGCAGCTTGGACGGACTAGCGGTCCTGCAAGAGACCCAGTACTTC; CDR3 protein: CASSLDGLAVLQETQYF
clone size: -; V gene: TRBV28; J gene: TRBJ1-1; D gene: -; CDR3 DNA: TGTGCCAGCAGTTTGCCGGGTTCGAACACTGAAGCTTTCTTT; CDR3 protein: CASSLPGSNTEAFF
clone size: few; V gene: TRBV6-1; J gene: TRBJ1-1; D gene: -; CDR3 DNA: TGTGCCAGCAGTGACCGACAGATTGGCACTGAAGCTTTCTTT; CDR3 protein: CASSDRQIGTEAFF
clone size: -; V gene: TRBV2; J gene: TRBJ1-1; D gene: -; CDR3 DNA: TGTGCCAGCAGGGGGTGGTTTGGGGGGGCCACTGAAGCTTTCTTT; CDR3 protein: CASRGWFGGATEAFF
clone size: few; V gene: TRBV7-6; J gene: TRBJ1-1; D gene: -; CDR3 DNA: TGTGCCAGCAGCCCTCGAGTGAACACTGAAGCTTTCTTT; CDR3 protein: CASSPRVNTEAFF
clone size: -; V gene: TRBV4-1; J gene: TRBJ2-4; D gene: -; CDR3 DNA: TGCGCCAGCAGCCAAGCTCCCACGGGGGACCCGGCCAAAAACATTCAGTACTTC; CDR3 protein: CASSQAPTGDPAKNIQYF
clone size: -; V gene: TRBV5-1; J gene: TRBJ2-7; D gene: TRBD1; CDR3 DNA: TGCGCCAGCAGCTTGGGGCCGGGGACAGAAACCTACGAGCAGTACTTC; CDR3 protein: CASSLGPGTETYEQYF
clone size: few; V gene: TRBV2; J gene: TRBJ1-1; D gene: -; CDR3 DNA: TGTGCCAGCAGTTCCCGGACATCCAACACTGAAGCTTTCTTT; CDR3 protein: CASSSRTSNTEAFF
clone size: few; V gene: TRBV10-3; J gene: TRBJ1-1; D gene: -; CDR3 DNA: TGTGCCATCAGTACGACAAATCCGAACACTGAAGCTTTCTTT; CDR3 protein: CAISTTNPNTEAFF
clone size: few; V gene: TRBV5-6; J gene: TRBJ2-7; D gene: TRBD2; CDR3 DNA: TGTGCCAGCAGCCAGGTGAGGGACTACACCTACGAGCAGTACTTC; CDR3 protein: CASSQVRDYTYEQYF
clone size: -; V gene: TRBV2; J gene: TRBJ1-1; D gene: -; CDR3 DNA: TGTGCCAGCTCTCTCGGGCAGGGGATGAACACTGAAGCTTTCTTT; CDR3 protein: CASSLGQGMNTEAFF
clone size: many; V gene: TRBV15; J gene: TRBJ2-4; D gene: -; CDR3 DNA: TGTGCCACCAGCAGAGCATCAGGACTAGCCAAAAACATTCAGTACTTC; CDR3 protein: CATSRASGLAKNIQYF
clone size: -; V gene: TRBV5-6; J gene: TRBJ1-5; D gene: -; CDR3 DNA: TGTGCCAGCAGCCTAGCGGGGAAGGGCAATCAGCCCCAGCATTTT; CDR3 protein: CASSLAGKGNQPQHF
clone size: -; V gene: TRBV11-2; J gene: TRBJ1-2; D gene: -; CDR3 DNA: TGTGCCTGGCGGGAGACAAAAAACTATGGCTACACCTTC; CDR3 protein: CAWRETKNYGYTF
clone size: -; V gene: TRBV30; J gene: TRBJ2-5; D gene: TRBD2; CDR3 DNA: TGTGCCTGGAGTGTACCTAGCGGGGGGGCAGAGACCCAGTACTTC; CDR3 protein: CAWSVPSGGAETQYF
clone size: -; V gene: TRBV5-1; J gene: TRBJ2-1; D gene: TRBD1; CDR3 DNA: TGCGCCAGCAGCTTGGTAGGGGGCGCTGAGCAGTTCTTC; CDR3 protein: CASSLVGGAEQFF
clone size: few; V gene: TRBV27; J gene: TRBJ1-2; D gene: -; CDR3 DNA: TGTGCCAGCAGCATTATGGACAGTATCTATGGCTACACCTTC; CDR3 protein: CASSIMDSIYGYTF
clone size: many; V gene: TRBV30; J gene: TRBJ2-1; D gene: TRBD1; CDR3 DNA: TGTGCCTGGAGTTGGGACAGCCGATACGGCGATGAGCAGTTCTTC; CDR3 protein: CAWSWDSRYGDEQFF
clone size: few; V gene: TRBV27; J gene: TRBJ1-1; D gene: TRBD1; CDR3 DNA: TGTGCCAGCAGTTTATCGACAGGGCCATCGAGGACTGAAGCTTTCTTT; CDR3 protein: CASSLSTGPSRTEAFF
clone size: few; V gene: TRBV18; J gene: TRBJ2-1; D gene: -; CDR3 DNA: TGTGCCAGCTCACCATCAGGGAACAATGAGCAGTTCTTC; CDR3 protein: CASSPSGNNEQFF
clone size: -; V gene: TRBV7-2; J gene: TRBJ2-3; D gene: TRBD2; CDR3 DNA: TGTGCCAGCAGCTTAGTCGTTTCTGCGGGAGGTAGCACAGATACGCAGTATTTT; CDR3 protein: CASSLVVSAGGSTDTQYF
clone size: few; V gene: TRBV10-3; J gene: TRBJ2-2; D gene: TRBD1; CDR3 DNA: TGTGCCATCAGTCCAGACAGGGTTCGCACCGGGGAGCTGTTTTTT; CDR3 protein: CAISPDRVRTGELFF
clone size: -; V gene: TRBV15; J gene: TRBJ2-5; D gene: -; CDR3 DNA: TGTGCCACCAGCGCCCAGCTGGGGCGCTCAGAGCAGTACTTC; CDR3 protein: CATSAQLGRSEQYF
clone size: few; V gene: TRBV5-1; J gene: TRBJ2-6; D gene: TRBD1; CDR3 DNA: TGCGCCAGCGAGGGACAGGGGGTGGCTGGGGCCAACGTCCTGACTTTC; CDR3 protein: CASEGQGVAGANVLTF
clone size: few; V gene: TRBV11-2; J gene: TRBJ1-1; D gene: TRBD1; CDR3 DNA: TGTGCCAGCAGCTTAGGGACAGGGAGTTTTCGGAGAGCTTTCTTT; CDR3 protein: CASSLGTGSFRRAFF
clone size: -; V gene: TRBV28; J gene: TRBJ2-1; D gene: -; CDR3 DNA: TGTGCCAGCAGTTTTAGGTGGGGGGGCCACTTCTTC; CDR3 protein: CASSFRWGGHFF
clone size: few; V gene: TRBV19; J gene: TRBJ2-2; D gene: -; CDR3 DNA: TGTGCCAGTAGTACGGTGACAGATAACACCGGGGAGCTGTTTTTT; CDR3 protein: CASSTVTDNTGELFF
clone size: few; V gene: TRBV5-1; J gene: TRBJ1-5; D gene: -; CDR3 DNA: TGCGCCAGCAGCTTGGGAGTGGGCGTGAGCAATCAGCCCCAGCATTTT; CDR3 protein: CASSLGVGVSNQPQHF
clone size: -; V gene: TRBV7-2; J gene: TRBJ1-3; D gene: TRBD1; CDR3 DNA: TGTGCCAGCAGCAAACTACAGGGGGCGTCTGGAAACACCATATATTTT; CDR3 protein: CASSKLQGASGNTIYF
clone size: few; V gene: TRBV6-1; J gene: TRBJ2-1; D gene: -; CDR3 DNA: TGTGCCAGCAGTGAAGCCCCCAGGGGTACTGAGCAGTTCTTC; CDR3 protein: CASSEAPRGTEQFF
clone size: few; V gene: TRBV5-4; J gene: TRBJ2-1; D gene: -; CDR3 DNA: TGTGCCAGCAGCTTAGATCCGGCCGGGAGACCCGATGAGCAGTTCTTC; CDR3 protein: CASSLDPAGRPDEQFF
clone size: -; V gene: TRBV7-8; J gene: TRBJ2-4; D gene: -; CDR3 DNA: TGTGCCAGCAGCTTAGTCAGGGGTTCCCGGATCCGTGGAGAAAACATTCAGTACTTC; CDR3 protein: CASSLVRGSRIRGENIQYF
clone size: few; V gene: TRBV5-6; J gene: TRBJ1-2; D gene: -; CDR3 DNA: TGTGCCAGCAACCTAGACGGATTAGCTAACTATGGCTACACCTTC; CDR3 protein: CASNLDGLANYGYTF
clone size: -; V gene: TRBV5-1; J gene: TRBJ2-7; D gene: -; CDR3 DNA: TGCGCCAGCAGTAGTTCCGGGACTCTTACCTACGAGCAGTACTTC; CDR3 protein: CASSSSGTLTYEQYF
clone size: -; V gene: TRBV30; J gene: TRBJ1-5; D gene: TRBD1; CDR3 DNA: TGTGCCTGGGACCGGACAGGGGATCAGCCCCAGCATTTT; CDR3 protein: CAWDRTGDQPQHF